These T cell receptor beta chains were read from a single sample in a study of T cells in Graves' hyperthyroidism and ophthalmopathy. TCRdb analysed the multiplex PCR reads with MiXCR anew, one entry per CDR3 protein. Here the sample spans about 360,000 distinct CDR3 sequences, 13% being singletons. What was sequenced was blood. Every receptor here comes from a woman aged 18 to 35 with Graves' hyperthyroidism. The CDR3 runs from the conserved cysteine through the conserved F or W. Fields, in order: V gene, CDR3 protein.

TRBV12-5	CASGSHLNPTEAFF
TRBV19	CASSRSGVTYEQYF
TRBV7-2	CASRSSGTTKPSSYEQYF
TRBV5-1	CASSYLAGADNEQFF
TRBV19	CASSHRGRGQPQHF
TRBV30	CAWGGQSGEQYF
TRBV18	CASSIKGMAEAFF
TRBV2	CASSVLGYAEAFF
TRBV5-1	CASSLGRVAGVGEQYF
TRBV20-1	CSARDPGRGGYEQYF
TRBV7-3	CASSPPGSSLREQFF
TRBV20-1	CSALKKLAGGPSETQYF
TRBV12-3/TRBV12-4	CASSLLHNEQFF
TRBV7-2	CASSLVDYTDTQYF
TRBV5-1	CASSLGSLNTEAFF
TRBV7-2	CASSLVVRTSDYNEQFF
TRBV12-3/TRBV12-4	CASSFSSPKQFF
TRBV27	CASSLSETPYEQYF
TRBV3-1	CASSRSGGREGAQYF
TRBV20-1	CSVSREPAYEQYF
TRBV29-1	CSVVWASSGNTIYF
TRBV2	CASTPGLAGGNEQFF
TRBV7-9	CASNDFRDRGLGEQYF
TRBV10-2	CASSERLLAGGYTF
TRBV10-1	CASSDHRGSYEQYF
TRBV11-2	CASSKGEGGRFDEQYF
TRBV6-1	CASSRPGTAPEAFF
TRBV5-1	CASRLMRQETQYF
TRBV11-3	CASSPSGRGELFF
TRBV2	CASKGQGHTEAFF
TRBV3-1	CASSPPGLASYEQYF
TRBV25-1	CASSHPDRGGEKLFF
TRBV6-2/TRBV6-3	CASSYSSSEYEQYF
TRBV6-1	CASNLGGEAETQYF
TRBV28	CATILKGGFVGGYTF
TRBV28	CASSLPDPKTQHF